This T cell receptor (beta chain) was recorded in a study of molecular identifiers for immune sequencing clone quantification. Sorting recovered naive CD8 T cells on a CD8+CD4-CCR7+CD45RA+ profile. Bulk libraries came from a prior protocol with listed TCR primers. TCRdb fed the PCR reads into MiXCR, producing one record per CDR3 protein. The table lists roughly 93,000 distinct CDR3 sequences, roughly 23% of them singletons. The source of this sequence is a human donor in good health. Some libraries in this study had Jurkat cell RNA spiked in. Specimen: naive CD8+ T cells from blood, with Jurkat cell RNA spiked in. Subset here: FACS-sorted CD8+CD4-CCR7+CD45RA+ naive T cells.

For the CDR3, the DNA is TGTGCCAGCAGCACCAGCGGGAGAGAACACAATGAGCAGTTCTTC. Protein product: CASSTSGREHNEQFF. The chain couples TRBV9 to TRBJ2-1; 8 bases are a match to TRBD2. Germline CDR1 reads SGDLS; CDR2 reads YYNGEE. This CDR3 has 15 amino acids. V gave up 4 bases and J gave up 5 bases; unmatched junction bases: 8.